The entry below describes one TCR beta chain. The sample is drawn from a study of CD8 T cells in Susac syndrome. Random hexamers served to reverse transcribe about 0.45 to 1 ug RNA. MiXCR, run by TCRdb on the immunoSEQ multiplex PCR reads, gives a single entry per CDR3 protein. Here the sample spans approximately 120,000 distinct CDR3 sequences, 85% to 95% being singletons. The CDR3 has 15 amino acids. Losses at the gene ends were 4 bases for V and 3 bases for J; bases not matched to a gene: 7. Germline V CDR1 and CDR2: SGHKS, YYEKEE (reference sequence). The TCR originated in a human donor in good health. The sequenced sample consisted of CD4+ T cells from PBMCs. The chain uses TRBV5-5 and TRBJ2-7, with 10 bases that match TRBD2. The CDR3 sequence: CASSLNGLADYEQYF. The CDR3 nucleotides read TGTGCCAGCAGCCTAAACGGACTAGCGGACTACGAGCAGTACTTC.